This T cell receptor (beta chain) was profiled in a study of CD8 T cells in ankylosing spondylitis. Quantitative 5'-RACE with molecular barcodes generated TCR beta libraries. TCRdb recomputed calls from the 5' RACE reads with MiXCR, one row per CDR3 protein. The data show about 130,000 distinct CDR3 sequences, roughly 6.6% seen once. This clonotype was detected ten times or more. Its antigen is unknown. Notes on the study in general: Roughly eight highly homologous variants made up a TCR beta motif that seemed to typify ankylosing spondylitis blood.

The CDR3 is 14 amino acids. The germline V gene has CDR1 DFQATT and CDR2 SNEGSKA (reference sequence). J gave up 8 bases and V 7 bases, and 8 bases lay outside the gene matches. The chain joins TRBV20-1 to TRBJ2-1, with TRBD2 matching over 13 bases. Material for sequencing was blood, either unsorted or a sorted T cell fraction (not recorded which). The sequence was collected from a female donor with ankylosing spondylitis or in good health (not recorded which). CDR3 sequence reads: CSVPLAGGPDEQFF. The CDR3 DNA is TGCAGTGTTCCACTAGCGGGGGGGCCTGATGAGCAGTTCTTC.